This passage covers 14 T cell receptor beta chains from one sample sequenced in a study of shared clonotypes between healthy human individuals. Sequencing used immunoSEQ multiplex PCR; TCRdb keeps in-frame clones, though not all of them. Of about 320,000 clones listed, roughly 84% were seen once; the top ten hold about 17%. Source material: memory CD8+ T cells sorted from blood. Documented subset: CD45RO+ cells pooled with CCR7-negative TemRA cells. These receptors were obtained from a man aged 18 to 30 in good health.

This clone has just a few counts. Other DNA sequences in the sample encode the same CDR3. The rearrangement joins TRBV9 to TRBJ1-3, with D possibly TRBD1 on 5 matching bases. This CDR3 spans 15 amino acids. V was trimmed by 3 bases and J by 0 bases, leaving 10 bases between them. Germline V lookup: CDR1 SGDLS, CDR2 YYNGEE. The CDR3 sequence is CASSEGPYSGNTIYF. The CDR3 DNA reads TGTGCCAGCAGCGAGGGACCGTACTCTGGAAACACCATATATTTT.

The CDR3 DNA reads as TGCAGCGGTTCCCGGAGTGGCGGTTCCTCAGATACGCAGTATTTT. Residues: CSGSRSGGSSDTQYF. The genes are TRBV29-1 and TRBJ2-3, with D hard to call. The CDR3 contains 15 residues. V lost 7 bases and J lost 4, with 21 bases in between. Germline-derived CDR1 and CDR2 are SQVTM and ANQGSEA.

There are many counts of this clone. The rearrangement joins TRBV4-3 to TRBJ2-7, with 8 nucleotides matching TRBD1. The V and J ends lost 0 bases and 4 bases, in that order; junction bases with no gene match: 5. CDR1 LGHNA and CDR2 YSLEER come from the germline V gene. This CDR3 has 15 amino acids. The CDR3 here is CASSQESGGRYEQYF. In DNA, the CDR3 is TGCGCCAGCAGCCAAGAGTCAGGGGGCAGGTACGAGCAGTACTTC.

The rearrangement joins TRBV6-5 to TRBJ2-1; 9 bases agree with TRBD2. CDR1 is MNHEY and CDR2 is SVGAGI in the germline V gene. The CDR3 length is 15 residues. V was clipped by 5 bases and J by 4 bases; unmatched bases: 6. As DNA, the CDR3 is TGTGCCAGCAGTCCCTTGGCGGGAGGGTACAATGAGCAGTTCTTC. Its translation: CASSPLAGGYNEQFF.

About this clone itself: Other DNA variants within this sample encode the same CDR3. This chain uses TRBV27 with TRBJ2-1, with TRBD1 as a possible D gene (6 bases). V shed 3 bases and J shed 4 bases, with 7 bases lying between them. Germline V CDR1 and CDR2: MNHEY, SMNVEV (reference sequence). This CDR3 region has 13 residues. The CDR3 nucleotides read TGTGCCAGCAGTTTGACAGGTTACAATGAGCAGTTCTTC. It yields the protein CASSLTGYNEQFF.

The chain couples TRBV6-5 to TRBJ2-1; a possible D gene is TRBD1 (7 bases). The ends were cut back, 7 bases at V and 7 bases at J, with 17 bases in the middle. In germline, CDR1 is MNHEY, CDR2 SVGAGI. This CDR3 has 14 amino acids. The CDR3 sequence is CASMARGERNEQFF. As DNA, the CDR3 is TGTGCCAGCATGGCCAGGGGGGAGAGGAATGAGCAGTTCTTC.

The chain combines TRBV7-8 with TRBJ2-7; unclear D gene. The V and J ends lost 1 base and 4 bases respectively, with 11 bases between them. The CDR3 consists of 14 residues. In germline, CDR1 is SGHVS, CDR2 FQNEAQ. The CDR3: CASSLVGRGYEQYF. CDR3 in DNA: TGTGCCAGCAGCTTAGTGGGTCGTGGTTACGAGCAGTACTTC.

This chain links TRBV2 with TRBJ2-6, with 7 bases lining up with TRBD1. The CDR3 contains 15 residues. Germline CDR1 is SNHLY and CDR2 is FYNNEI. Trimming took 9 bases from V and 0 from J; bases not matched to a gene: 5. Here the CDR3 DNA reads TGTGCCAGTGGACAGGTGACCTCTGGGGCCAACGTCCTGACTTTC. Its translation is CASGQVTSGANVLTF. Full variable domain (missing parts from reference TRBV2 and TRBJ2-6): EPEVTQTPSHQVTQMGQEVILRCVPISNHLYFYWYRQILGQKVEFLVSFYNNEISEKSEIFDDQFSVERPDGSNFTLKIRSTKLEDSAMYFCASGQVTSGANVLTFGAGSRLTVL.

V gene TRBV5-1 combines with J gene TRBJ1-6, with 7 bases lining up with TRBD1. V gave up 5 bases and J gave up 9 bases; unmatched junction bases: 14. The CDR3 runs to 16 residues. CDR1 is SGHRS and CDR2 is YFSETQ in the germline V gene. For the CDR3, the DNA is TGCGCCAGCAGTCTGGAAACAGGGGCGGGAGGTTCACCCCTCCACTTT. It specifies CASSLETGAGGSPLHF.

The chain is built from TRBV4-3 and TRBJ2-1, with D perhaps being TRBD1 or TRBD2 (5 bases each). The germline gives CDR1 LGHNA, CDR2 YSLEER. The CDR3 is 16 residues long. Between the trimmed V and J ends, which lost 0 bases and 5 bases, there was a span of 14 bases. The CDR3 sequence: CASSQDLTGRDNEQFF. CDR3 nucleotides: TGCGCCAGCAGCCAAGATCTAACGGGACGCGACAATGAGCAGTTCTTC.

V and J are TRBV2 and TRBJ2-7; 8 nucleotides line up with TRBD1. Trimming at V came to 3 bases and at J to 4 bases, leaving 11 bases not matched to a gene. The CDR3 spans 16 residues. The germline V gene encodes CDR1 SNHLY and CDR2 FYNNEI. This CDR3 reads CASSEGPPRQGYEQYF. The CDR3 DNA sequence: TGTGCCAGCAGTGAGGGCCCCCCGCGACAGGGGTACGAGCAGTACTTC. Filled out from reference TRBV2 and TRBJ2-7, the complete variable domain reads EPEVTQTPSHQVTQMGQEVILRCVPISNHLYFYWYRQILGQKVEFLVSFYNNEISEKSEIFDDQFSVERPDGSNFTLKIRSTKLEDSAMYFCASSEGPPRQGYEQYFGPGTRLTVT.

In this sample, this clone turned up once. The rearrangement joins TRBV27 to TRBJ2-2, with no clear D. The V gene lost 3 bases and the J gene lost 0 bases, with 11 bases spanning the gap. CDR1 and CDR2 from the germline V gene are MNHEY and SMNVEV (reference sequence). The CDR3 covers 16 residues. Here the CDR3 reads CASSFLHGANTGELFF. In nucleotides, the CDR3 is TGTGCCAGCAGTTTCTTACACGGAGCGAACACCGGGGAGCTGTTTTTT.

This chain connects TRBV6-5 to TRBJ1-5; D remains ambiguous. The germline V gene has CDR1 MNHEY and CDR2 SVGAGI. The V gene lost 0 bases and the J gene lost 2 bases, with 8 bases spanning the gap. The CDR3 totals 15 residues. This CDR3 reads CASSYSAGGNQPQHF. For the CDR3, the DNA is TGTGCCAGCAGTTACTCAGCAGGCGGCAATCAGCCCCAGCATTTT.

The chain employs TRBV13 and TRBJ1-1; possibly TRBD1 for D (6 bases). Germline assignment: CDR1 PRHDT and CDR2 FYEKMQ (reference sequence). V lost 0 bases, J lost 5 bases, and 10 bases lay in between. The CDR3 totals 14 residues. The CDR3 reads CASSLGGGRTEAFF. The DNA for the CDR3 is TGTGCCAGCAGCTTAGGAGGGGGTCGGACTGAAGCTTTCTTT.